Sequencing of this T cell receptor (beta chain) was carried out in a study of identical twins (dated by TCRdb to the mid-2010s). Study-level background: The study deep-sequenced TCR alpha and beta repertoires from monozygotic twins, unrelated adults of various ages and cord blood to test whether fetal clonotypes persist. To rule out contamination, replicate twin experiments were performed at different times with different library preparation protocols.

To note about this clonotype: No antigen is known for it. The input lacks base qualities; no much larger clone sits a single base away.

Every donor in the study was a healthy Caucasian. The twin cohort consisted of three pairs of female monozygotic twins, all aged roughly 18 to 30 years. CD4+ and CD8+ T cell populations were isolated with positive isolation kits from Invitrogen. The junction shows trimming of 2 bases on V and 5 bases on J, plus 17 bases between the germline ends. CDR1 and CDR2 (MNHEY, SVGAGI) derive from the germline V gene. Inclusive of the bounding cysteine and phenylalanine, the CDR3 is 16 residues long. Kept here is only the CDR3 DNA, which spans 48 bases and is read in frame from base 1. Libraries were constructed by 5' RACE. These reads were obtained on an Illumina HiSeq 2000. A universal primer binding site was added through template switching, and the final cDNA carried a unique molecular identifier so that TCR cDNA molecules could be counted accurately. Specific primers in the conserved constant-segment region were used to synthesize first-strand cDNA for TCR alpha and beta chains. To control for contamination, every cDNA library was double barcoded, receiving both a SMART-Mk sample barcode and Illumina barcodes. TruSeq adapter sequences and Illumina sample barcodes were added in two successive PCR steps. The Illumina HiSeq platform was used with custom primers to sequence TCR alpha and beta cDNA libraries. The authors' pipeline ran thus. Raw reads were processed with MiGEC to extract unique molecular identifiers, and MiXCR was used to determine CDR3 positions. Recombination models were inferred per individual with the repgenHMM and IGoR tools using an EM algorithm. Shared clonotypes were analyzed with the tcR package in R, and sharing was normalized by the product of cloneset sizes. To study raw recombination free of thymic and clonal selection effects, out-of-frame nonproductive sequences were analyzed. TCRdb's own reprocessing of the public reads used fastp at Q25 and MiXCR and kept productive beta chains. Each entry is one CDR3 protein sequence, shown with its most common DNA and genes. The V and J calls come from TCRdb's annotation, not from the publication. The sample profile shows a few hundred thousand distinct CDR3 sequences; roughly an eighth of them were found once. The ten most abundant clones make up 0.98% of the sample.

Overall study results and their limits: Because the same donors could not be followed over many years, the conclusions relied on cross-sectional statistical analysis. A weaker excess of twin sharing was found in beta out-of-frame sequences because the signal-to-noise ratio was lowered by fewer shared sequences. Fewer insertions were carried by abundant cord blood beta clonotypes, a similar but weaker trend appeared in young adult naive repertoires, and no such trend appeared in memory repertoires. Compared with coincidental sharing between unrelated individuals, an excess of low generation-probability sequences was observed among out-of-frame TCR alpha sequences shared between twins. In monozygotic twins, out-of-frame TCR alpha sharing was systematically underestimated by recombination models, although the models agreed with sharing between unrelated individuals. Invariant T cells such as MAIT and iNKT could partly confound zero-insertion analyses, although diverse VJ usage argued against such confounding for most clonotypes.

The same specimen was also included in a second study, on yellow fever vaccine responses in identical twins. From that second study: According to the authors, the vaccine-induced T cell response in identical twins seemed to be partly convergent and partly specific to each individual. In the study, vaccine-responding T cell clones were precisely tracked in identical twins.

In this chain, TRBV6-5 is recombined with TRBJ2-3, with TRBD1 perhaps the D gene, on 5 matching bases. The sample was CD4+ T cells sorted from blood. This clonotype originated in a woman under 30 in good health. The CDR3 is CASSYIQGFRRDTQYF. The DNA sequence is TGTGCCAGCAGTTACATCCAGGGTTTTCGACGAGATACGCAGTATTTT.